What follows are 12 T cell receptor beta chains derived from one specimen sequenced in a study of shared clonotypes between healthy human individuals. This table comes from immunoSEQ multiplex PCR, and its TCRdb copy is limited to in-frame clones, with some not included. The sample lists about 1.1 million clones; around 78% were seen once. The material sequenced was memory CD4+ T cells from PBMCs. The subset was: CD45RA-negative fraction. These receptors were collected from a man aged 18 to 29 in good health. Some clones in this sample may be carry-over from other donors' samples.

The rearrangement uses TRBV2 and TRBJ2-1; tentatively, D is TRBD1 (5 bases). The germline CDR1 and CDR2 sequences are SNHLY and FYNNEI. This CDR3 is built from 18 residues. The V and J ends lost 6 bases and 5 bases respectively, with 26 bases between them. The CDR3 DNA reads TGTGCCAGCAGCAAATACCGCGACACGACTCCGACAGACAATGAGCAGTTCTTC. Translated: CASSKYRDTTPTDNEQFF.

V usage is TRBV2 and J usage is TRBJ2-3, with 9 bases lining up with TRBD1. With V trimmed by 6 bases and J by 5 bases, 0 bases remained unmatched. Germline values: CDR1 SNHLY, CDR2 FYNNEI. The CDR3 has 12 amino acids. The CDR3 loop is CASRTGGDTQYF. CDR3 bases: TGTGCCAGCAGGACAGGGGGAGATACGCAGTATTTT.

On this clone itself: A read error may be the cause here, since a much bigger clone is one base away. This specimen includes other DNA sequences encoding the same CDR3. The chain recombines TRBV10-3 with TRBJ2-5; D not resolved. Germline CDR1 is ENHRY and CDR2 is SYGVKD. CDR3 length equals 11 residues. V lost 2 bases, J lost 5 bases, and 3 bases lay in between. The CDR3 loop is CAISERETQYF. The CDR3 bases are TGTGCCATCAGTGAGCGGGAGACCCAGTACTTC.

This clone has ten or more counts. The rearrangement uses TRBV19 and TRBJ2-5, with 11 bases matching TRBD1. CDR3 size: 15 residues. Germline V gene lookup returns CDR1 LNHDA and CDR2 SQIVND (reference sequence). V lost 5 bases to trimming and J lost 5 bases; unmatched junction nucleotides: 7. CDR3 in DNA: TGTGCCAGTAGTGCTCGGACAGGGGGCAGGGAGACCCAGTACTTC. Its translation: CASSARTGGRETQYF.

CDR3 amino acids: CASRQFAGGRGGGELFF. The CDR3 nucleotides are TGTGCCAGCAGACAATTTGCGGGAGGGCGAGGAGGCGGGGAGCTGTTTTTT. The chain recombines TRBV7-2 with TRBJ2-2; 9 bases are shared with TRBD2. The V gene's germline CDR1 is SGHTA and CDR2 FQGNSA. Trimming at V came to 6 bases and at J to 7 bases, leaving 15 bases not matched to a gene. This CDR3 has 17 amino acids.

The chain carries TRBV2 and TRBJ1-2, with D perhaps TRBD1 (6 bases). Germline assignment: CDR1 SNHLY and CDR2 FYNNEI. V gave up 5 bases and J gave up 0 bases, with 10 bases separating them. The CDR3 totals 14 residues. The CDR3 sequence is CASSSQGANYGYTF. The CDR3 nucleotides are TGTGCCAGCAGTTCACAGGGAGCTAACTATGGCTACACCTTC.

This chain joins TRBV5-8 and TRBJ1-2; D is unresolved. Germline V gives CDR1 SGHTS, CDR2 YDEGEE. V lost 0 bases, J lost 6 bases, and 9 bases lay in between. CDR3 length: 13 residues. The CDR3 coding sequence is TGTGCCAGCAGCTTGGGACAAAAGAATGGCTACACCTTC. This encodes CASSLGQKNGYTF.

V gene TRBV11-2 combines with J gene TRBJ2-5; 13 bases fit TRBD2. This CDR3 is built from 16 residues. Germline V gene sequence: CDR1 SGHAT, CDR2 FQNNGV. V lost 5 bases and J lost 3; bases outside the gene matches: 6. The CDR3 here is CASSKTSGRTKETQYF. For the CDR3, the DNA is TGTGCCAGCAGCAAGACTAGCGGGAGGACCAAAGAGACCCAGTACTTC.

The V gene is TRBV19, the J gene TRBJ1-3; 7 positions agree with TRBD1. J gave up 0 bases and V 6 bases, and 5 bases lay outside the gene matches. The CDR3 runs 15 residues. Looked up from germline, CDR1 is LNHDA and CDR2 is SQIVND (reference sequence). The CDR3 region is CASRNGTVSGNTIYF. DNA for the CDR3: TGTGCCAGTAGGAACGGGACAGTCTCTGGAAACACCATATATTTT.

Worth noting for this clone: This sample also contains other DNA sequences that code for the same CDR3. This chain links TRBV6-5 with TRBJ2-5, with unresolved D. The CDR3 consists of 11 residues. Trimming removed 5 bases at V and 5 bases at J, with 6 bases between. Germline V gene lookup returns CDR1 MNHEY and CDR2 SVGAGI. CDR3 bases: TGTGCCAGCAGTCTGGAGGAGACCCAGTACTTC. Its protein product is CASSLEETQYF.

This clone occurred a few times. The chain recombines TRBV9 with TRBJ2-1; a weak D match, TRBD2 (5 bases). In germline, CDR1 is SGDLS, CDR2 YYNGEE. The CDR3 runs to 13 residues. V was shortened by 3 bases and J by 9 bases, with 13 bases between the two germline ends. CDR3 residues: CASSDLDWSEQFF. Written as DNA, the CDR3 is TGTGCCAGCAGCGATCTGGACTGGTCTGAGCAGTTCTTC.

This clone occurred once. The chain recombines TRBV4-3 with TRBJ2-3; D perhaps matches TRBD2 (5 bases). The CDR3 consists of 15 residues. The V gene's germline CDR1 is LGHNA and CDR2 YSLEER. V was trimmed by 0 bases and J by 4 bases, leaving 11 bases between them. The CDR3: CASSQDSSGADTQYF. CDR3 coding DNA: TGCGCCAGCAGCCAAGATTCGTCCGGGGCAGATACGCAGTATTTT.